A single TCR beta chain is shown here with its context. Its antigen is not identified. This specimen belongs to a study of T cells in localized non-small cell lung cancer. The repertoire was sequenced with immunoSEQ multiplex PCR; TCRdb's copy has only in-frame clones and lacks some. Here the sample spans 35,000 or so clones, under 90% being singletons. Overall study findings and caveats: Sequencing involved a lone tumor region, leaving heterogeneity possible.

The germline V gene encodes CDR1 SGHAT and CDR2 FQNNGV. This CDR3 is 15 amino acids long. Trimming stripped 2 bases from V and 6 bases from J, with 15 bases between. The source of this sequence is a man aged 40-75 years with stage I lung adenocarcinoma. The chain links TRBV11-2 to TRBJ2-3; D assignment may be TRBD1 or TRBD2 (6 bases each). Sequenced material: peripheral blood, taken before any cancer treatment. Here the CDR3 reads CASSLYNRAGDTQYF. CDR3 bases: TGTGCCAGCAGCTTATATAACAGGGCGGGGGATACGCAGTATTTT.